This T cell receptor beta chain is drawn from a study of shared clonotypes between healthy human individuals. Overall study: Donors had three CD4 naive, three CD4 memory, two CD8 naive and one CD8 memory plate apiece.

Study results and caveats: The diversity represented, both genetic and in exposure history, was limited by few donors.

CDR1 is MNHEY and CDR2 is SMNVEV in the germline V gene (reference sequence). CDR3 length equals 15 residues. Between the trimmed V and J ends, which lost 2 bases and 0 bases, there was a span of 11 bases. CD45RO-negative CD8 cells positively selected for CCR7 made up the naive population, which excluded terminally differentiated effector memory CD45RA+ cells. Turning to this clone: Its antigen is currently unknown.

A 200 ng quantity of DNA, 25,000 to 30,000 T cell genomes, went into the sorted-subset replicate PCRs. The assay was immunoSEQ multiplex PCR, and TCRdb's table has in-frame clones only and misses some. The profile shows 1.5 million to 2.5 million clones, less than 95% of them singletons. The sequenced sample consisted of naive CD8+ T cells sorted from blood. V gene TRBV27 combines with J gene TRBJ2-7; unclear D gene. The receptor was derived from a man aged 18 to 29 in good health. The DNA for the CDR3 is TGTGCCAGCAGTTTAGTGGCAGTCCGCTCCTACGAGCAGTACTTC. Translated, it gives CASSLVAVRSYEQYF.